This TCR beta chain appears in the sequencing data of a study of neurological immune-mediated disorders. Study results and limitations: HTLV-1-associated myelopathy had the most TCR clonal expansion, and multiple sclerosis had the least, less than healthy controls.

Unsorted libraries came from 2 million PBMCs stored at -80 °C. One entry per CDR3 protein, called by TCRdb with MiXCR from the 5' RACE reads. The sample has tens of thousands of distinct CDR3 sequences, 10% seen once; the top ten hold approximately 21%. The sample holds many counts of this clonotype. Its antigen is undetermined. Sequenced sample: PBMCs. This TCR came from a woman in her thirties or forties with HTLV-1-associated myelopathy (HAM/TSP).

CDR3 sequence reads: CASSLVQGRSTYEQYF. CDR3 sequence (DNA): TGCGCCAGCAGCTTGGTTCAGGGCCGGAGCACCTACGAGCAGTACTTC. V gene TRBV5-1 combines with J gene TRBJ2-7; the D gene is possibly TRBD1 (5 bases). Germline CDR1 SGHRS, CDR2 YFSETQ. The V and J ends lost 0 bases and 2 bases respectively, with 15 bases between them. The CDR3 runs to 16 residues.